A selection of T cell receptor beta chains follows, all from one sample in a study of blood T cell repertoires in COVID-19. Data came from immunoSEQ multiplex PCR; TCRdb stores just in-frame clones and leaves some out. The sample carries roughly 150,000 clones, 80% to 90% recorded once. Sequencing used peripheral blood. The receptors were gathered from a man between 18 and 29 years old with COVID-19, enrolled during active disease. The conserved cysteine and the conserved F or W are not part of the CDR3 here.

V gene,J gene,CDR3 protein
TRBV5-5,TRBJ1-3,ASSPDRGFGNTIY
TRBV7-2,TRBJ2-7,ASSPGTSIYEQY
TRBV6-6,TRBJ1-2,ASSYSRTSYGYT
TRBV9,TRBJ2-1,ASREGVTGPNEQF
TRBV30,TRBJ1-2,AWSVVGGTGAHNRYGYT
TRBV25-1,TRBJ2-7,ASRGTSEAYEQY
TRBV4-3,TRBJ2-1,ASSQVGAGHNEQF
TRBV3-1/TRBV3-2,TRBJ2-2,ASSQDRGGELF
TRBV19,TRBJ2-2,ASSTQGLGELF
TRBV19,TRBJ1-4,ASSKRQETNEKLF
TRBV3-1/TRBV3-2,TRBJ1-2,ASSQEVASYGYT
TRBV24-1,TRBJ2-3,ATSDPGTSVTDTQY
TRBV19,TRBJ2-5,ASSYSAGGPSGETQY
TRBV5-1,TRBJ2-2,ASSLRDRETGELF
TRBV14,TRBJ1-1,ASSQVNTEAF
TRBV5-3,TRBJ2-7,ARSSRVIGSSSYEQY
TRBV5-3,TRBJ1-3,ARSRPMGQRGNTIY
TRBV4-3,TRBJ2-5,ASSQDFTGGKTQY
TRBV9,TRBJ1-2,ASSVASRDYGYT
TRBV4-3,TRBJ2-5,ASSQDGLAAKETQY
TRBV28,TRBJ2-1,ASSLLSLGQGGGNEQF
TRBV6-5,TRBJ2-3,ASSYKDSPDTQY
TRBV5-1,TRBJ2-7,ASMVNSGGYEQY
TRBV4-1,TRBJ2-3,ASSPRVTDTQY
TRBV28,TRBJ1-3,ASIPTGGARNTIY
TRBV3-1/TRBV3-2,TRBJ1-5,ASSQSGGPHQPQH
TRBV28,TRBJ2-1,ASSPPLAGADNEQF
TRBV5-5,TRBJ2-7,ASSLTGFDEQY
TRBV28,TRBJ1-1,ASRIRDSPNTEAF
TRBV9,TRBJ1-2,ASSPTGASGYT
TRBV15,TRBJ2-3,ATSRRLTSTDTQY
TRBV7-2,TRBJ2-7,ASSLYAGGVMSYEQY
TRBV12-3/TRBV12-4,TRBJ1-2,ASSPTEGYT
TRBV7-6,TRBJ2-1,ASSLVRTSGRGEQF
TRBV11-2,TRBJ1-2,ASSTTASYGYT
TRBV28,TRBJ1-5,ASSTFDRGLNQPQH
TRBV5-1,TRBJ2-3,ASSLVVGQGRPLDTQY
TRBV12-3/TRBV12-4,TRBJ2-3,ASSSQDTQY
TRBV10-3,TRBJ2-1,AISETSFNEQF
TRBV6-2/TRBV6-3,TRBJ2-3,ASSYSTSVSQY
TRBV5-1,TRBJ2-7,ASSLDARGEQY
TRBV28,TRBJ1-1,ASRLTGAPEAF
TRBV20-1,TRBJ2-1,SASAGNEQF
TRBV7-3,TRBJ2-1,ASSLDSEQF
TRBV30,TRBJ2-7,AWSAGQGYEQY
TRBV9,TRBJ2-5,ASSFGQGGETQY
TRBV25-1,TRBJ1-2,ASSLPGGPDGYT
TRBV7-9,TRBJ1-2,ASSSTGGHGYT
TRBV20-1,TRBJ2-5,SASAAGDMGTQY
TRBV28,TRBJ1-1,ASSFSAYSRGVTEAF
TRBV5-1,TRBJ2-3,ASSPSQADTQY